This TCR beta chain was observed in a study of Ad26.COV2.S vaccination and SARS-CoV-2 variants. Looking at the study overall: Donor got 5x10^10 or 1x10^11 viral particles of Ad26.COV2.S. Findings of the study overall: Analytic work on TCR breadth and depth might have understated the full extent of total T cell responses.

This clone was observed a single time. Antigen specificity is unknown. Libraries were prepared by immunoSEQ multiplex PCR; TCRdb keeps only in-frame clonotypes and omits some of them. The sample yields about half a million clones, roughly nine tenths seen once. The sample's treatment: around 19 received Ad26.COV2.S at low or high dose, single or two shots; 5 received placebo; per-sample allocation not given. The investigators took samples on day 63 after the first vaccine or placebo injection. This CDR3 is 16 amino acids long. The germline CDR1 and CDR2 sequences are KGHSH and LQKENI. With 3 bases removed from V and 0 bases from J, the gap between germline ends came to 14 bases.

Sequenced material: peripheral blood, taken in a trial of Ad26.COV2.S vaccine versus placebo. This sequence originates from a person aged 18-60 years who received the Ad26.COV2.S COVID-19 vaccine or a placebo. This chain uses TRBV18 with TRBJ2-5; D is undetermined. CDR3 protein: CASSPFGPPYQETQYF. The DNA for the CDR3 is TGTGCCAGCTCACCGTTTGGACCTCCGTACCAAGAGACCCAGTACTTC.